Listed below are T cell receptor beta chains from one sample, sequenced in a study of CXCR3-negative and CXCR3-positive naive CD8 T cells. From its re-call of the 5' RACE reads, TCRdb lists each CDR3 protein once, without DNA. Its table lists fewer than 9,000 distinct CDR3 sequences. The sequenced sample consisted of naive CXCR3- CD8+ T cells from blood. Receptor source: a human donor in good health. Some clones in this sample may be carry-over from other donors' samples. Both conserved end residues are part of each CDR3. The listing skips clone size in some rows; elsewhere it reads once, few, many or a size class.

j_call clone_size cdr3_length v_call cdr3_aa
TRBJ2-1 medium-sized 15 TRBV19 CASIGDGTVHNEQFF
TRBJ2-7 medium-sized 14 TRBV7-6 CASSLTIPPYEQYF
TRBJ1-5 medium-sized 14 TRBV7-8 CASSPGTGNQPQHF
TRBJ1-1 - 16 TRBV4-1 CASSQEPSGIGTEAFF
TRBJ2-7 medium-sized 14 TRBV4-2 CASSHGDPKYEQYF
TRBJ1-4 - 12 TRBV5-6 CASSGMSEKLFF
TRBJ2-7 - 17 TRBV6-5 CASSFTTTSGGADEQYF
TRBJ2-7 medium-sized 16 TRBV15 CATSRHETGRSYEQYF
TRBJ2-7 - 15 TRBV20-1 CSARPEGQGGYEQYF
TRBJ2-1 - 14 TRBV29-1 CSAQVAGVNNEQFF
TRBJ2-7 - 14 TRBV21-1 CASSKAGLTYEQYF
TRBJ2-1 medium-sized 14 TRBV29-1 CSVGTSGRGNEQFF
TRBJ1-5 medium-sized 17 TRBV4-1 CASSQNPTGASNQPQHF
TRBJ1-1 - 13 TRBV3-1 CASRGEGKTEAFF
TRBJ1-1 - 14 TRBV7-9 CASISGTSRSEAFF
TRBJ1-1 - 11 TRBV29-1 CSVLEWTEAFF
TRBJ1-6 - 17 TRBV12-5 CASGLLPGSSYNSPLHF
TRBJ2-1 - 12 TRBV9 CASSVEFNEQFF
TRBJ1-1 - 16 TRBV2 CASSETGGGYITEAFF
TRBJ2-2 medium-sized 15 TRBV20-1 CSALLAGAYTGELFF
TRBJ2-7 - 14 TRBV5-5 CASTMGTGKYEQYF
TRBJ2-1 - 12 TRBV28 CASSRQYNEQFF
TRBJ2-6 medium-sized 16 TRBV12-5 CASGLSRVGGANVLTF
TRBJ1-5 medium-sized 13 TRBV12-3/TRBV12-4 CASSQGSGRPQHF
TRBJ1-1 medium-sized 14 TRBV12-3/TRBV12-4 CASSPRGRNTEAFF
TRBJ2-3 - 16 TRBV7-9 CASSLPTGDLADTQYF
TRBJ1-1 - 15 TRBV19 CASSSRTGRNTEAFF
TRBJ2-7 - 15 TRBV20-1 CSARTGFHPSYEQYF
TRBJ2-1 medium-sized 14 TRBV29-1 CSVHYISSYNEQFF
TRBJ2-3 - 15 TRBV29-1 CSVEGGYPFTDTQYF
TRBJ2-2 medium-sized 15 TRBV11-2 CASSSPGGNTGELFF
TRBJ2-1 - 15 TRBV12-3/TRBV12-4 CASSLVPGRVSEQFF
TRBJ1-1 medium-sized 13 TRBV29-1 CSVGTGGDTEAFF
TRBJ2-1 medium-sized 17 TRBV4-3 CASSLEPGLADYNEQFF
TRBJ2-1 medium-sized 17 TRBV7-2 CASSLVGQGLLYNEQFF
TRBJ1-1 - 14 TRBV6-6 CASSPDSGGTEAFF
TRBJ2-5 medium-sized 19 TRBV11-2 CASSLVPGQRGFIEETQYF
TRBJ1-1 - 11 TRBV29-1 CSVGRNTEAFF
TRBJ2-1 - 15 TRBV27 CASSWVAGDGVEQFF
TRBJ2-1 - 14 TRBV29-1 CSVRTGGSYNEQFF